The next 8 T cell receptor beta chains were all read from a single sample in a study of TIL therapy for anti-PD-1-resistant metastatic lung cancer. Stated time point: pre-treatment sample, taken before nivolumab and TIL therapy. This was the immunoSEQ v3 assay. The data were produced by immunoSEQ multiplex PCR, yet TCRdb's version contains in-frame clones alone and is incomplete. Altogether some 60,000 clones are present, around 68% being singletons, with the ten largest covering over 6.5%. This specimen consisted of blood, obtained at baseline. The receptor source for this set is a person between 25 and 79 years old with non-small cell lung cancer.

This clone was detected only once. The chain couples TRBV29-1 to TRBJ1-4; maybe TRBD1 (5 bases). Trimming removed 5 bases from V and 7 bases from J, with 14 bases in between. CDR1 is SQVTM and CDR2 is ANQGSEA in the germline V gene. The CDR3 loop spans 13 amino acids. The CDR3 spells CSVHDTGVEKLFF. CDR3 in DNA: TGCAGCGTTCATGACACAGGAGTTGAAAAACTGTTTTTT.

J is TRBJ2-7 and V is TRBV9; TRBD2 agrees at 8 bases. With V trimmed by 3 bases and J by 4 bases, 12 bases remained unmatched. Germline loops: CDR1 SGDLS, CDR2 YYNGEE. This CDR3 contains 16 residues. The CDR3, as DNA: TGTGCCAGCAGCGCCGGAGCGATAGCGGGAAGGTACGAGCAGTACTTC. Encoded protein: CASSAGAIAGRYEQYF.

The chain is built from TRBV19 and TRBJ2-7; 10 bases are shared with TRBD1. The germline V gene encodes CDR1 LNHDA and CDR2 SQIVND (reference sequence). With 4 bases clipped from V and 7 bases from J, the junction kept 13 bases outside the gene matches. The CDR3 spans 16 residues. The CDR3 region has the DNA TGTGCCAGTAGTAAAAAGTTGACAGGGGGCCCAGGGGAGCAGTACTTC. Translation gives CASSKKLTGGPGEQYF.

V gene TRBV2 combines with J gene TRBJ2-5, with D possibly being TRBD2 (6 bases). Trimming cost V 7 bases and J 5 bases, with 17 bases left between them. The CDR3 contains 14 residues. Germline V gene sequence: CDR1 SNHLY, CDR2 FYNNEI. In DNA, the CDR3 is TGTGCCAGCACAGGGACTGTAATGAGGGAGACCCAGTACTTC. It encodes CASTGTVMRETQYF.

This rearrangement joins TRBV2 to TRBJ1-2; no clear D. Trimming cost V 0 bases and J 4 bases, with 6 bases left between them. The CDR3 totals 13 residues. Germline CDR1 reads SNHLY; CDR2 reads FYNNEI. In DNA form, the CDR3 reads TGTGCCAGCAGTGAAGCAACACCCTATGGCTACACCTTC. Residues: CASSEATPYGYTF.

J is TRBJ1-2 and V is TRBV4-2, with D unclear. Germline lookup yields CDR1 LGHNA and CDR2 YNFKEQ. This CDR3 is built from 16 residues. V shed 3 bases and J shed 5 bases, with 19 bases lying between them. CDR3 in DNA: TGTGCCAGCAGCCACTCCCTGAAGGACGTTGAATATGGCTACACCTTC. Its protein product is CASSHSLKDVEYGYTF.

The chain is built from TRBV9 and TRBJ2-1; TRBD1 matches at 9 bases. The CDR3 loop spans 15 amino acids. Trimming at V came to 4 bases and at J to 3 bases, leaving 5 bases not matched to a gene. Germline loops: CDR1 SGDLS, CDR2 YYNGEE. CDR3 bases: TGTGCCAGCAGCTTACAGGGGGCGGGCTACAATGAGCAGTTCTTC. Protein product: CASSLQGAGYNEQFF. The full variable domain, completed using reference TRBV9 and TRBJ2-1, is DSGVTQTPKHLITATGQRVTLRCSPRSGDLSVYWYQQSLDQGLQFLIQYYNGEERAKGNILERFSAQQFPDLHSELNLSSLELGDSALYFCASSLQGAGYNEQFFGPGTRLTVL.

This clone was seen a handful of times. This rearrangement joins TRBV5-1 to TRBJ1-6, with 8 bases aligning to TRBD1. This CDR3 has 15 amino acids. The germline V gene encodes CDR1 SGHRS and CDR2 YFSETQ. V was pared by 2 bases and J by 10 bases, with 8 bases of the junction left unmatched. CDR3 nucleotides: TGCGCCAGCAGCTTAGGACAGGGCGGAAGGTCACCCCTCCACTTT. Its translation: CASSLGQGGRSPLHF.